This is a list of T cell receptor beta chains from one sample in a study of T cells after yellow fever vaccination. TCRdb re-analysed the 5' RACE reads in MiXCR, keeping a single row per CDR3 protein. This table has a few hundred thousand distinct CDR3 sequences, around a sixth appearing once. The sample here was PBMCs, taken before the yellow fever booster vaccination. The receptors originated from a man aged 18 to 35 who received the YFV17D yellow fever vaccine. Each CDR3 is given with its conserved first and last residue. The D gene is left open where the match is weak. Not every row has a clone size; where given, it reads once, few, many or a size class.

few	TRBD1	TRBV5-1	TRBJ2-3	CASSARDRADTQYF	TGCGCCAGCAGCGCCCGGGACAGGGCAGATACGCAGTATTTT
.	.	TRBV7-2	TRBJ2-1	CASTRPRGGLVSYNEQFF	TGTGCCAGCACCAGGCCACGTGGGGGCCTAGTCTCCTACAATGAGCAGTTCTTC
few	TRBD2	TRBV20-1	TRBJ2-3	CSARDPSGGADTQYF	TGCAGTGCTAGAGACCCTAGCGGGGGGGCAGATACGCAGTATTTT
few	.	TRBV20-1	TRBJ1-2	CSATDSHRSYGYTF	TGCAGTGCCACGGACAGCCACCGATCCTATGGCTACACCTTC
.	.	TRBV7-2	TRBJ1-6	CASSLIGSPNSPLHF	TGTGCCAGCAGCTTAATCGGCAGTCCTAATTCACCCCTCCACTTT
few	.	TRBV24-1	TRBJ1-2	CATRAGGSDGYTF	TGTGCCACCAGGGCCGGAGGATCGGACGGCTACACCTTC
.	TRBD1	TRBV4-3	TRBJ1-1	CASSTGEGSEAFF	TGCGCCAGCAGTACAGGGGAAGGCTCTGAAGCTTTCTTT
.	.	TRBV20-1	TRBJ2-1	CSAGDPAAYNEQFF	TGCAGTGCTGGGGACCCCGCCGCATACAATGAGCAGTTCTTC
few	TRBD1	TRBV5-1	TRBJ1-6	CASSLGQGGNSPLHF	TGCGCCAGCAGCCTCGGACAGGGAGGAAATTCACCCCTCCACTTT
few	.	TRBV28	TRBJ1-1	CASSLLGVEAFF	TGTGCCAGCAGTTTATTGGGAGTTGAAGCTTTCTTT
few	.	TRBV5-1	TRBJ2-3	CASSLRSVVAGATDTQYF	TGCGCCAGCAGCTTGAGGTCAGTGGTGGCAGGGGCCACAGATACGCAGTATTTT
.	.	TRBV7-6	TRBJ1-5	CASSSGTLYSNQPQHF	TGTGCCAGCAGCTCCGGGACCCTTTATAGCAATCAGCCCCAGCATTTT
.	.	TRBV5-6	TRBJ1-6	CASSPGEGWHSPLHF	TGTGCCAGCAGCCCCGGCGAGGGGTGGCACTCACCCCTCCACTTT
few	.	TRBV4-2	TRBJ1-2	CASSPRSPVSRTKSNGNHGYTF	TGTGCCAGCAGCCCACGGTCGCCCGTTTCGCGCACGAAATCCAACGGAAACCATGGCTACACCTTC
.	TRBD2	TRBV4-3	TRBJ2-7	CASSQEGGKDEQYF	TGCGCCAGCAGCCAAGAGGGGGGGAAGGACGAGCAGTACTTC
.	.	TRBV20-1	TRBJ2-6	CSARDHSSGANVLTF	TGCAGTGCTAGAGATCACAGCTCTGGGGCCAACGTCCTGACTTTC
many	.	TRBV12-3/TRBV12-4	TRBJ2-2	CASTQSANTGELFF	TGTGCCAGCACCCAATCAGCGAACACCGGGGAGCTGTTTTTT
few	.	TRBV7-9	TRBJ2-7	CASSLENSRRGEQYF	TGTGCCAGCAGCTTAGAAAACAGCCGTCGAGGTGAGCAGTACTTC
few	.	TRBV30	TRBJ2-1	CAWSVFDSGYNEQFF	TGTGCCTGGAGTGTATTTGATTCGGGCTACAATGAGCAGTTCTTC
.	.	TRBV6-5	TRBJ1-2	CASSLVRDMGGYTF	TGTGCCAGCAGTTTAGTCCGGGACATGGGTGGCTACACCTTC
few	.	TRBV5-1	TRBJ1-2	CASSSTGTAYGYTF	TGCGCCAGCAGCTCAACCGGGACGGCTTATGGCTACACCTTC
.	.	TRBV20-1	TRBJ1-2	CSAPRAGLGYTF	TGCAGTGCTCCTAGAGCTGGGCTGGGCTACACCTTC